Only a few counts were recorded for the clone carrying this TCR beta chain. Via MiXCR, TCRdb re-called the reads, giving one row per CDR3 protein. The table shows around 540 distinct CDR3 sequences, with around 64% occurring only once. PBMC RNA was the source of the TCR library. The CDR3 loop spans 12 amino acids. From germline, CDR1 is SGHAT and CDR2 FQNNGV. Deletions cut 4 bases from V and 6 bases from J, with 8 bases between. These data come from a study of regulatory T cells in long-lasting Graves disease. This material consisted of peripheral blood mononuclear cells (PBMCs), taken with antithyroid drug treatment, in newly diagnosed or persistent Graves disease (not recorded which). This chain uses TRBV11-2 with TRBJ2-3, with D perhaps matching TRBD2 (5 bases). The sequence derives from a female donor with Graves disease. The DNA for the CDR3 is TGTGCCAGCAGCTCGGAGGCGGATACGCAGTATTTT. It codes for CASSSEADTQYF.